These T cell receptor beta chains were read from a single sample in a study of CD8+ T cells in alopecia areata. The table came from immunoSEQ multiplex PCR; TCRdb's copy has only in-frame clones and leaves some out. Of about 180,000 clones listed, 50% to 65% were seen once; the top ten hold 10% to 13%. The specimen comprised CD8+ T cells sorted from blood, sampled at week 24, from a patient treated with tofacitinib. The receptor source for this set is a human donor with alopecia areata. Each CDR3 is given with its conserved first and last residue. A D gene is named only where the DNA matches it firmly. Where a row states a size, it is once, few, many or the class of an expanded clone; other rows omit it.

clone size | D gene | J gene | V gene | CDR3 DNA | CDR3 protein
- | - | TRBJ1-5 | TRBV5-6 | TGTGCCAGCAGCACCGCCGGGGGCGATCAGCCCCAGCATTTT | CASSTAGGDQPQHF
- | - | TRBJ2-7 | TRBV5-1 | TGCGCCAGCAGCTTGGTCTGGACGACAATCTACGAGCAGTACTTC | CASSLVWTTIYEQYF
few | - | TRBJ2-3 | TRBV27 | TGTGCCAGCTTTACTATGAATGGAGATACGCAGTATTTT | CASFTMNGDTQYF
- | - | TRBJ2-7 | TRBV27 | TGTGCCAGCAGTCCTAACTCAGGGAACGAGCAGTACTTC | CASSPNSGNEQYF
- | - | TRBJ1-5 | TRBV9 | TGTGCCAGCAGCGTAGGCAGTTCCAGCAATCAGCCCCAGCATTTT | CASSVGSSSNQPQHF
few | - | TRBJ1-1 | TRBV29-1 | TGCAGCGTTCCCGGGAGGAAAGCTTTCTTT | CSVPGRKAFF
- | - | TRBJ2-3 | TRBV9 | TGTGCCAGCAGCGCTAATAAAGATACGCAGTATTTT | CASSANKDTQYF
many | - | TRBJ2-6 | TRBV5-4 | TGCGCCAGCAGCCAAGATGGGAGCTCTGGGGCCAACGTCCTGACTTTC | CASSQDGSSGANVLTF
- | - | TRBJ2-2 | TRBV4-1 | TGCGCCAGCAGCCCCAGGCTGACGAACACCGGGGAGCTGTTTTTT | CASSPRLTNTGELFF
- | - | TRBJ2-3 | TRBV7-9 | TGTGCCAGCAGCCCAGCCGGGACACCAAAAGATACGCAGTATTTT | CASSPAGTPKDTQYF
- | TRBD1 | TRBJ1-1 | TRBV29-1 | TGCAGCGTTGCGACAGGGTACACTGAAGCTTTCTTT | CSVATGYTEAFF
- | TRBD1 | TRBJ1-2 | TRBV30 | TGTGCCTGGAGTGCGACAGGGAACTATGGCTACACCTTC | CAWSATGNYGYTF
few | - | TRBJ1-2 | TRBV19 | TGTGCCAGCATGGTGGGGTTCGCCTACACCTTC | CASMVGFAYTF
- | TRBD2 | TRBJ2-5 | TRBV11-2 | TGTGCCAGCAGTGTAAGCGGGGGGTCACAAGAGACCCAGTACTTC | CASSVSGGSQETQYF
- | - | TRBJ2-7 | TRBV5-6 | TGTGCCAGCAGCTTGGGGGGACAAGGCGGCAACGAGCAGTACTTC | CASSLGGQGGNEQYF
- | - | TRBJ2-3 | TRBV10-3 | TGTGCCATCAGTGAACCCGGGGATGCAGATACGCAGTATTTT | CAISEPGDADTQYF
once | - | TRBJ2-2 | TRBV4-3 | TGCGCCAGCAGCCAAGATCGGGGGCAGAACACCGGGGAGCTGTTTTTT | CASSQDRGQNTGELFF
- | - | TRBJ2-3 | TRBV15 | TGTGCCACCAGCATGGCCGGACGGCAGAACTCAGATACGCAGTATTTT | CATSMAGRQNSDTQYF
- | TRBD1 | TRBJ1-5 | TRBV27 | TGTGCCAGCAGTTTAATACAGGGGGCGGATCAGCCCCAGCATTTT | CASSLIQGADQPQHF
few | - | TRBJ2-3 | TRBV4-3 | TGCGCCAGCAGCCAAGATGGGCGCGGGCCAGCAGATACGCAGTATTTT | CASSQDGRGPADTQYF
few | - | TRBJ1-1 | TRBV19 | TGTGCCAGTAGTATAGGGCATCGGGGGGACTTTGAAGCTTTCTTT | CASSIGHRGDFEAFF
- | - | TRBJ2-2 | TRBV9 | TGTGCCAGCAGCGTAAGGAGCACCGGGGAGCTGTTTTTT | CASSVRSTGELFF
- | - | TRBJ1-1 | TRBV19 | TGTGCCAGTACCACGGTGGGGAACACTGAAGCTTTCTTT | CASTTVGNTEAFF
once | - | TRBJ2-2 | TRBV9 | TGTGCCAGCAGCCCGAACAGGGTTCACGGGGAGCTGTTTTTT | CASSPNRVHGELFF
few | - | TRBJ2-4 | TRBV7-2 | TGTGCCAGCAGCGTGGGGCTAGTAAACATTCAGTACTTC | CASSVGLVNIQYF
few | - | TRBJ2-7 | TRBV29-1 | TGCAGCGTTGAAGATGGATTCGGGCAGTACTTC | CSVEDGFGQYF
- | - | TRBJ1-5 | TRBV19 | TGTGCCAGTAGTATTCGGGACACAAATCAGCCCCAGCATTTT | CASSIRDTNQPQHF
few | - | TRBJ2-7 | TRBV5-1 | TGCGCCAGCCGGGGGCCTTTAGAGCAGTACTTC | CASRGPLEQYF
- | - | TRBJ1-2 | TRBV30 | TGTGCCTGGTCCGAGGTAGGGGATCACCTCTATGGCTACACCTTC | CAWSEVGDHLYGYTF
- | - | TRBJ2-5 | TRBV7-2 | TGTGCCAGCAGCTTATATCAGGAGACCCAGTACTTC | CASSLYQETQYF
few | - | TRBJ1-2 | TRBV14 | TGTGCCAGCAGCCAAGGGAAAAGGGAGTCCTATGGCTACACCTTC | CASSQGKRESYGYTF
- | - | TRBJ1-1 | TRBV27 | TGTGCCAGCAGTTTAGGAGGAATCATGAACACTGAAGCTTTCTTT | CASSLGGIMNTEAFF
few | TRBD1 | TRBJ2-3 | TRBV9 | TGTGCCAGCAGCGTAGAGGGACAGGACACAGATACGCAGTATTTT | CASSVEGQDTDTQYF
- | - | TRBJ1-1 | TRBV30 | TGTGCCTGGAGTGTTGGGGGTACCAACTTAGAAGCTTTCTTT | CAWSVGGTNLEAFF
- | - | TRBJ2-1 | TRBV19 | TGTGCCAGTAGTATGGTAGGGAGCAGGATGGGGAATGAGCAGTTCTTC | CASSMVGSRMGNEQFF
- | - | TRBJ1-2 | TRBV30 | TGTGCCTGGTACCAGCATGGCTACACCTTC | CAWYQHGYTF
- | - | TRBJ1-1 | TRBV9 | TGTGCCAGCAGCGCCCTGGGGGGGAACACTGAAGCTTTCTTT | CASSALGGNTEAFF
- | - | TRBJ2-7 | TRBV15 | TGTGCCACGGGCAGTCAAGGCGAGCAGTACTTC | CATGSQGEQYF
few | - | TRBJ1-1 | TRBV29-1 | TGCAGCGTTGGGACATCGGCTGAAGCTTTCTTT | CSVGTSAEAFF
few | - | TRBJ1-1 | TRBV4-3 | TGCGCCAGCAGCCTCCAAGGGGAAAACACTGAAGCTTTCTTT | CASSLQGENTEAFF
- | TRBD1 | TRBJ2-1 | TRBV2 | TGTGCCAGCAGTGACCGGGACAGAGCCTACAATGAGCAGTTCTTC | CASSDRDRAYNEQFF
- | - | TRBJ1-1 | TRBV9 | TGTGCCAGCAGCGTAGTGTCTGGACAGACCAACACTGAAGCTTTCTTT | CASSVVSGQTNTEAFF
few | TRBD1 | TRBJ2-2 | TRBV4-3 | TGCGCCAGCAGCCAAGTTTTTTCGTTCGAGACAGGGGAGGCCGGGGAGCTGTTTTTT | CASSQVFSFETGEAGELFF
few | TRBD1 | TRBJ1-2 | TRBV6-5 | TGTGCCAGCAGTTATAGGACAGGGGGCCCCCGCGATGGCTACACCTTC | CASSYRTGGPRDGYTF
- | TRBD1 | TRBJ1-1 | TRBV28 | TGTGCCAGCAGTTTATTACCCGGGACAGCGAACACTGAAGCTTTCTTT | CASSLLPGTANTEAFF
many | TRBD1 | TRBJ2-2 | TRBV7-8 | TGTGCCAGCAGCTTACCGGGACAGGGGAACACCGGGGAGCTGTTTTTT | CASSLPGQGNTGELFF
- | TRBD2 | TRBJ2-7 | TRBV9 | TGTGCCAGCAGCATGGGACTAGGGTTTTACGAGCAGTACTTC | CASSMGLGFYEQYF
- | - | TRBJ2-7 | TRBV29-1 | TGCAGCGTACACGGGGACCGAGAACACCCTTACGAGCAGTACTTC | CSVHGDREHPYEQYF
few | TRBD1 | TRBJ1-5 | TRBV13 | TGTGCCAGCAGCGACGGACAGGGACCTCAGCCCCAGCATTTT | CASSDGQGPQPQHF
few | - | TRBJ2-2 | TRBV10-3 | TGTGCCATCAGTACGATAGGGAAGACGAACACCGGGGAGCTGTTTTTT | CAISTIGKTNTGELFF
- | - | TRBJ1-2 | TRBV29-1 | TGCAGCGTCGTGGGAGAGGGGTCAGGCTATGGCTACACCTTC | CSVVGEGSGYGYTF
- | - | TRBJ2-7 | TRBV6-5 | TGTGCCAGCAGTTTCCTAGGCGAGCAGTACTTC | CASSFLGEQYF
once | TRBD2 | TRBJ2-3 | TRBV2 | TGTGCCAGCTCCAGACTAGCGGGGATCTCAGATACGCAGTATTTT | CASSRLAGISDTQYF
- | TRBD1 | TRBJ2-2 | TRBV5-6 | TGTGCCAGCAGCTACAGGGGCAACACCGGGGAGCTGTTTTTT | CASSYRGNTGELFF
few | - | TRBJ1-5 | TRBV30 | TGTGCCTGGAGTACCGCTCGGACTCAGCCCCAGCATTTT | CAWSTARTQPQHF